The rows below give T cell receptor beta chains drawn from one sample of a study of cytomegalovirus exposure and HLA in healthy donors. The repertoire was sequenced with immunoSEQ multiplex PCR; TCRdb's copy has only in-frame clones and lacks some. The table records about 140,000 clones, approximately 83% of them present only once. Sequenced material: PBMCs. The receptor set was obtained from a man aged 40-55 years in good health and CMV-seronegative. CDR3s include the opening cysteine and the closing phenylalanine or tryptophan. A D gene is named only where the DNA matches it firmly. Only part of the rows carry a size: once, few, many, or a class if the clone is expanded.

J	size	V	D	length	CDR3	DNA
TRBJ2-7	NA	TRBV30	NA	11	CAWRLAYEQYF	TGTGCCTGGAGATTAGCTTACGAGCAGTACTTC
TRBJ2-5	NA	TRBV7-2	TRBD2	15	CASSGRGGAQETQYF	TGTGCCAGCAGCGGCCGCGGGGGGGCCCAAGAGACCCAGTACTTC
TRBJ1-5	once	TRBV4-1	NA	17	CASSQGGGTTSNQPQHF	TGCGCCAGCAGCCAAGGCGGGGGAACAACTAGCAATCAGCCCCAGCATTTT
TRBJ2-7	NA	TRBV14	NA	15	CASSPLGGASYEQYF	TGTGCCAGCAGCCCCTTGGGCGGGGCGTCCTACGAGCAGTACTTC
TRBJ2-7	NA	TRBV6-1	TRBD1	16	CASSEWRDRDLYEQYF	TGTGCCAGCAGTGAATGGCGGGACAGGGATCTCTACGAGCAGTACTTC
TRBJ1-1	few	TRBV5-1	NA	17	CASGAGLTDLMNTEAFF	TGCGCCAGCGGGGCAGGGCTGACCGATCTTATGAACACTGAAGCTTTCTTT
TRBJ1-1	NA	TRBV25-1	NA	14	CASSEGPGDTEAFF	TGTGCCAGCAGTGAAGGCCCAGGGGATACTGAAGCTTTCTTT
TRBJ2-3	NA	TRBV9	TRBD2	16	CASSGGPAGASDTQYF	TGTGCCAGCAGCGGGGGTCCCGCGGGAGCCTCAGATACGCAGTATTTT
TRBJ2-3	NA	TRBV5-1	TRBD2	16	CASSPGTSGGDGTQYF	TGCGCCAGCAGCCCGGGGACTAGCGGGGGAGACGGTACGCAGTATTTT
TRBJ1-1	NA	TRBV30	NA	13	CAWSAGMNTEAFF	TGTGCCTGGAGTGCGGGGATGAACACTGAAGCTTTCTTT
TRBJ1-5	NA	TRBV6-1	TRBD1	14	CASSEQGGNQPQHF	TGTGCCAGCAGTGAACAGGGGGGAAATCAGCCCCAGCATTTT
TRBJ1-1	NA	TRBV7-9	NA	15	CASSLGSGRGTEAFF	TGTGCCAGCAGCTTAGGCTCCGGGAGGGGCACTGAAGCTTTCTTT
TRBJ2-1	NA	TRBV7-3	TRBD2	15	CASSPTSGAYNEQFF	TGTGCCAGCAGCCCAACTAGCGGGGCCTACAATGAGCAGTTCTTC
TRBJ2-7	NA	TRBV28	NA	12	CASSHDSREQYF	TGTGCCAGCAGTCATGACAGTCGGGAGCAGTACTTC
TRBJ1-5	NA	TRBV4-1	NA	14	CASSLAGSGQPQHF	TGCGCCAGCAGCCTGGCGGGTTCGGGGCAGCCCCAGCATTTT
TRBJ2-1	NA	TRBV20-1	NA	11	CSVSTNNEQFF	TGCAGTGTCTCGACTAACAATGAGCAGTTCTTC
TRBJ2-7	NA	TRBV5-1	NA	14	CASSLGDRAYEQYF	TGCGCCAGCAGCTTGGGTGACAGAGCCTACGAGCAGTACTTC
TRBJ2-5	NA	TRBV9	NA	16	CASSPPRARGQETQYF	TGTGCCAGCAGCCCCCCCCGTGCGAGGGGGCAAGAGACCCAGTACTTC
TRBJ2-1	NA	TRBV7-9	TRBD2	16	CASSARTPGLEVEQFF	TGTGCCAGCAGCGCCCGGACCCCGGGACTAGAGGTTGAGCAGTTCTTC
TRBJ2-4	NA	TRBV10-1	NA	18	CASSGPSTGRGAKNIQYF	TGCGCCAGCAGTGGGCCCTCGACAGGGCGGGGAGCCAAAAACATTCAGTACTTC
TRBJ1-5	once	TRBV19	NA	16	CASNFAARGGYQPQHF	TGTGCCAGTAATTTTGCCGCGAGGGGAGGATATCAGCCCCAGCATTTT
TRBJ2-1	few	TRBV9	TRBD1	14	CASSVGRGYNEQFF	TGTGCCAGCAGCGTAGGCAGGGGGTACAATGAGCAGTTCTTC
TRBJ1-2	NA	TRBV7-2	TRBD1	13	CASSLVGQEGYTF	TGTGCCAGCAGCTTAGTTGGACAGGAGGGCTACACCTTC
TRBJ2-7	NA	TRBV27	NA	13	CASSFLGVGEQYF	TGTGCCAGCAGTTTTCTAGGGGTAGGCGAGCAGTACTTC
TRBJ2-1	NA	TRBV25-1	NA	15	CASRPLTGVGKEQFF	TGTGCCAGCAGGCCCCTAACGGGAGTAGGGAAGGAGCAGTTCTTC
TRBJ2-7	NA	TRBV19	TRBD1	15	CASSRGTGGTYEQYF	TGTGCCAGTAGTAGAGGGACAGGAGGGACCTACGAGCAGTACTTC
TRBJ2-1	once	TRBV19	NA	13	CASKEGVHNEQFF	TGTGCCAGTAAGGAAGGAGTGCACAATGAGCAGTTCTTC
TRBJ1-2	NA	TRBV5-4	TRBD1	16	CASSFQDRAPVYGYTF	TGTGCCAGCAGCTTCCAGGACAGGGCCCCCGTCTATGGCTACACCTTC
TRBJ2-7	NA	TRBV7-6	TRBD2	21	CASSLDPDRTTSGYGRDEQYF	TGTGCCAGCAGCTTAGATCCGGACAGGACGACTAGCGGGTACGGCCGGGACGAGCAGTACTTC
TRBJ1-5	few	TRBV6-1	TRBD1	16	CASSQAGQGFHQPQHF	TGTGCCAGCAGTCAAGCGGGACAGGGGTTTCACCAGCCCCAGCATTTT
TRBJ1-3	NA	TRBV30	TRBD1	15	CAWSFVPGQGNTIYF	TGTGCCTGGAGTTTCGTCCCGGGACAGGGAAACACCATATATTTT
TRBJ2-1	once	TRBV6-5	TRBD2	15	CASSFLGLAGGRQFF	TGTGCCAGCAGTTTTCTGGGACTAGCGGGAGGTCGGCAGTTCTTC
TRBJ2-3	NA	TRBV11-2	TRBD1	16	CASSRYRDRGTDTQYF	TGTGCCAGCAGCAGATACCGGGACAGGGGGACAGATACGCAGTATTTT
TRBJ2-1	few	TRBV25-1	TRBD2	14	CASSVAGDYNEQFF	TGTGCCAGCAGTGTAGCGGGGGACTACAATGAGCAGTTCTTC
TRBJ1-4	NA	TRBV11-2	NA	14	CASSLGRGNEKLFF	TGTGCCAGCAGCTTAGGCCGGGGTAATGAAAAACTGTTTTTT
TRBJ1-2	NA	TRBV2	NA	13	CASSERGSYGYTF	TGTGCCAGCAGTGAAAGGGGCTCCTATGGCTACACCTTC
TRBJ2-7	once	TRBV5-1	NA	15	CASSLQPEISYEQYF	TGCGCCAGCAGCTTACAACCTGAAATCTCCTACGAGCAGTACTTC
TRBJ1-2	once	TRBV30	TRBD1	15	CAWSRQGAQLGGYTF	TGTGCCTGGAGTCGACAGGGGGCGCAGTTAGGGGGCTACACCTTC
TRBJ2-7	NA	TRBV9	NA	17	CASSVVALAHPTYEQYF	TGTGCCAGCAGCGTAGTCGCCCTCGCCCACCCTACCTACGAGCAGTACTTC
TRBJ2-6	once	TRBV30	TRBD1	14	CARQGRSGANVLTF	TGTGCCAGACAGGGGAGGTCTGGGGCCAACGTCCTGACTTTC
TRBJ2-5	NA	TRBV2	NA	13	CASTEAPLAPYDF	TGTGCCAGCACCGAAGCCCCCCTAGCGCCGTACGACTTC
TRBJ2-7	NA	TRBV4-3	TRBD1	14	CASSRDYKGAEQYF	TGCGCCAGCAGCCGTGACTATAAGGGGGCCGAGCAGTACTTC
TRBJ1-1	NA	TRBV7-3	NA	13	CASSQGVNTEAFF	TGTGCCAGCAGCCAAGGAGTGAACACTGAAGCTTTCTTT
TRBJ2-3	NA	TRBV7-8	TRBD2	16	CASSARTSGVTDTQYF	TGTGCCAGCAGCGCGAGGACTAGCGGAGTCACAGATACGCAGTATTTT
TRBJ2-7	NA	TRBV7-8	TRBD2	16	CASSLEATSGGYEQYF	TGTGCCAGCAGCTTAGAGGCGACTAGCGGGGGCTACGAGCAGTACTTC